One and the same sample provided the 11 T cell receptor beta chains below, sequenced in a study of T cell repertoires in cytomegalovirus infection. These receptors' targets are unknown. TCRdb independently ran MiXCR on the reads; one entry per CDR3 protein. The table shows 680,000 or so distinct CDR3 sequences, with around 35% occurring only once. Sample: cultured PBMCs, taken from culture after CMV antigen stimulation. These receptors were obtained from a human donor in good health (CMV status not recorded). Some clones in this sample may be carry-over from other donors' samples.

This chain links TRBV6-5 with TRBJ1-1; D not resolved. The CDR3 covers 13 residues. V lost 8 bases, J lost 1 base, and 11 bases lay in between. Germline CDR1 is MNHEY and CDR2 is SVGAGI. The CDR3 DNA reads TGTGCCAGCGGACCTACCCGGAACACTGAAGCTTTCTTT. Protein product: CASGPTRNTEAFF.

CDR3 loop: CASSLVAGGWYEQYF. CDR3 sequence (DNA): TGTGCCAGCAGCTTAGTGGCAGGGGGCTGGTACGAGCAGTACTTC. This chain connects TRBV7-2 to TRBJ2-7, with 8 bases that match TRBD1. V was pared by 1 base and J by 4 bases, with 6 bases of the junction left unmatched. The CDR3 contains 15 residues. The V gene's germline CDR1 is SGHTA and CDR2 FQGNSA.

The genes are TRBV6-2 or TRBV6-3 and TRBJ2-3, with TRBD2 matching 9 bases. V gave up 2 bases and J gave up 5 bases; unmatched junction bases: 2. The CDR3 contains 14 residues. The germline V gene encodes CDR1 MNHEY and CDR2 SVGEGT. The CDR3 is CASSYASGKDTQYF. CDR3 in DNA: TGTGCCAGCAGTTACGCTAGCGGGAAAGATACGCAGTATTTT.

The V and J genes are TRBV19 and TRBJ1-3; no reliable D call. CDR1 is LNHDA, CDR2 SQIVND, per germline (reference sequence). The CDR3 loop spans 13 amino acids. V dropped 11 bases and J dropped 3 bases, with 14 bases sitting between them. The CDR3: CAGASDDGNTIYF. Here the CDR3 DNA reads TGTGCCGGAGCAAGCGATGATGGAAACACCATATATTTT. The complete variable domain, with remaining parts taken from reference TRBV19 and TRBJ1-3, reads DGGITQSPKYLFRKEGQNVTLSCEQNLNHDAMYWYRQDPGQGLRLIYYSQIVNDFQKGDIAEGYSVSREKKESFPLTVTSAQKNPTAFYLCAGASDDGNTIYFGEGSWLTVV.

The gene calls are TRBV7-9 and TRBJ1-5, with D uncertain. Germline-derived CDR1 and CDR2 are SEHNR and FQNEAQ (reference sequence). The CDR3 covers 15 residues. Trimming took off 1 base at V and 5 bases at J, with 12 bases between the two ends. The CDR3 loop is CASSLEQPKYQPQHF. The CDR3 region has the DNA TGTGCCAGCAGCTTAGAGCAGCCCAAATATCAGCCCCAGCATTTT.

The chain is built from TRBV19 and TRBJ2-7, with D uncertain. The CDR3 has 15 residues. Per germline, CDR1 LNHDA and CDR2 SQIVND (reference sequence). The V gene lost 0 bases and the J gene lost 2 bases, with 11 bases spanning the gap. CDR3 nucleotides: TGTGCCAGTAGTATAGACGGACGGTCCACCTACGAGCAGTACTTC. Amino acid sequence: CASSIDGRSTYEQYF.

This clonotype occurred once. The chain links TRBV5-6 to TRBJ2-5; maybe TRBD1 (6 bases). The CDR3 covers 14 residues. Germline V CDR1 and CDR2: SGHDT, YYEEEE. Trimming pared 4 bases from V and 9 bases from J, leaving 19 bases between. The CDR3, as DNA: TGTGCCAGCAGCCCCTGGACAGTTATGGACCCCCAGTACTTC. This encodes CASSPWTVMDPQYF.

For the CDR3, the DNA is TGTGCCAGCAGCCCACTTAGGACAGGGGAGCTCCACGAGCAGTACTTC. Its protein product is CASSPLRTGELHEQYF. The V gene is TRBV9, the J gene TRBJ2-7; 9 nucleotides agree with TRBD1. The CDR3 is 16 residues long. CDR1 SGDLS and CDR2 YYNGEE come from the germline V gene. The V segment lost 4 bases and the J segment 5 bases; nucleotides outside the gene matches: 13.

The V and J genes are TRBV7-2 and TRBJ2-7; D is possibly TRBD2 (5 bases). The CDR3 has 14 residues. Germline lookup yields CDR1 SGHTA and CDR2 FQGNSA. The V and J ends lost 5 bases and 0 bases respectively, with 11 bases between them. The CDR3, as DNA: TGTGCCAGCAGCCCTAGCCGAACCTCCTACGAGCAGTACTTC. It yields the protein CASSPSRTSYEQYF.

V gene TRBV12-3 or TRBV12-4 combines with J gene TRBJ1-5, with 7 bases identical to TRBD1. The CDR3 totals 14 residues. V gave up 4 bases and J gave up 7 bases; unmatched junction bases: 7. The CDR3 reads CASSSRRGGQPQHF. CDR3 coding DNA: TGTGCCAGCAGTTCCCGCAGGGGGGGACAGCCCCAGCATTTT.

The gene calls are TRBV7-2 and TRBJ2-7; D remains ambiguous. This CDR3 has 16 amino acids. Trimming left V 2 bases short and J 9 bases short, with 23 bases between. From germline, CDR1 is SGHTA and CDR2 FQGNSA. The CDR3: CASSLRLSPTLSGQYF. The CDR3 nucleotides read TGTGCCAGCAGCTTAAGGTTGAGCCCGACCTTGTCAGGGCAGTACTTC.